Shown below are 22 T cell receptor beta chains from a single sample sequenced in a study of radiotherapy plus CTLA-4 blockade in lung cancer. Assay used: immunoSEQ multiplex PCR; TCRdb lists only in-frame clones, some missing. This sample yields about 68,000 clones, of which approximately 79% are seen a single time; roughly a tenth belongs to the top ten. The sample in question was peripheral blood, obtained from a patient treated with radiotherapy plus ipilimumab. Source of these receptors: a human donor with non-small cell lung cancer who had a complete response to radiotherapy plus ipilimumab.

The rearrangement joins TRBV6-5 to TRBJ2-3, with D perhaps matching TRBD2 (6 bases). The CDR3 runs to 14 residues. The V end was cut by 8 bases, the J end by 7 bases, with 19 bases between. In germline, CDR1 is MNHEY, CDR2 SVGAGI. CDR3: CASCCWRGTNTQYF. DNA of the CDR3: TGTGCCAGCTGTTGCTGGAGGGGCACGAATACGCAGTATTTT.

The rearrangement uses TRBV18 and TRBJ1-4; a possible D gene is TRBD1 (5 bases). Germline values: CDR1 KGHSH, CDR2 LQKENI. V was pared by 6 bases and J by 6 bases, with 17 bases between. CDR3 length equals 15 residues. The DNA of the CDR3 is TGTGCCAGCTCCTGGGGCGGGACGCTCCATGAAAAACTGTTTTTT. Protein sequence: CASSWGGTLHEKLFF. Drawing the rest from reference TRBV18 and TRBJ1-4, the complete variable domain is NAGVMQNPRHLVRRRGQEARLRCSPMKGHSHVYWYRQLPEEGLKFMVYLQKENIIDESGMPKERFSAEFPKEGPSILRIQQVVRGDSAAYFCASSWGGTLHEKLFFGSGTQLSVL.

The gene calls are TRBV20-1 and TRBJ2-5; no firm D call. The CDR3 has 11 residues. Germline CDR1 DFQATT, CDR2 SNEGSKA (reference sequence). Trimming removed 6 bases from V and 4 bases from J, with 9 bases in between. In DNA, the CDR3 is TGCAGTGCATGGGATGTAGAGACCCAGTACTTC. It is translated as CSAWDVETQYF.

CDR3 sequence: CASSTPIQGGEKLFF. CDR3 in DNA: TGTGCCAGTAGTACCCCGATACAGGGTGGGGAAAAACTGTTTTTT. This chain connects TRBV19 to TRBJ1-4; TRBD1 might be the D (6 bases). This CDR3 comprises 15 residues. Germline V lookup: CDR1 LNHDA, CDR2 SQIVND (reference sequence). V gave up 4 bases and J gave up 8 bases, with 17 bases separating them.

The table lists this clone with a few counts. The chain recombines TRBV11-3 with TRBJ2-3; D uncertain. V was pared by 0 bases and J by 6 bases, with 7 bases between. Germline CDR1 reads SGHNT; CDR2 reads YENEEA. The CDR3 runs 13 residues. The CDR3 loop is CASSLEFRDTQYF. DNA of the CDR3: TGTGCCAGCAGCTTAGAGTTCCGGGATACGCAGTATTTT.

The chain links TRBV7-2 to TRBJ2-5; possible D gene TRBD1, 6 bases. Germline V gene lookup returns CDR1 SGHTA and CDR2 FQGNSA. Trimming removed 5 bases from V and 1 base from J, with 11 bases in between. The CDR3 is 14 residues long. Here the CDR3 reads CASSKDRSQETQYF. Here the CDR3 DNA reads TGTGCCAGCAGCAAAGACAGGTCCCAAGAGACCCAGTACTTC.

This clone was seen more than once but under ten times. This sequence joins TRBV12-5 and TRBJ1-6, with TRBD1 matching over 8 bases. Trimming took 1 base from V and 7 from J; bases not matched to a gene: 3. The CDR3 has 15 amino acids. Per germline, CDR1 LGHNT and CDR2 FRNRAP. DNA of the CDR3: TGTGCTAGTGGTTTGGCGGGGACAGGCAATTCACCCCTCCACTTT. Amino acid sequence: CASGLAGTGNSPLHF. Complete variable domain (other parts from reference TRBV12-5 and TRBJ1-6): DARVTQTPRHKVTEMGQEVTMRCQPILGHNTVFWYRQTMMQGLELLAYFRNRAPLDDSGMPKDRFSAEMPDATLATLKIQPSEPRDSAVYFCASGLAGTGNSPLHFGNGTRLTVT.

V and J are TRBV10-3 and TRBJ1-1; D gene unclear. V was cut by 1 base and J by 0 bases, with 0 bases left in between. The germline V gene encodes CDR1 ENHRY and CDR2 SYGVKD. The CDR3 runs to 12 residues. The CDR3 loop reads CAISELNTEAFF. CDR3 nucleotide sequence: TGTGCCATCAGTGAGTTGAACACTGAAGCTTTCTTT.

The V call is TRBV27, the J call TRBJ1-2; TRBD1 matches 9 bases. Germline CDR1 MNHEY, CDR2 SMNVEV (reference sequence). The J segment lost 6 bases and the V segment lost 5 bases, leaving 13 bases of the junction unmatched. This CDR3 has 16 residues. CDR3 region: CASSPPGQGLGHGYTF. The CDR3 DNA is TGTGCCAGCAGTCCTCCGGGACAGGGATTGGGCCATGGCTACACCTTC.

The chain uses TRBV19 and TRBJ1-3; TRBD1 matches at 9 bases. Germline CDR1 reads LNHDA; CDR2 reads SQIVND (reference sequence). CDR3 length: 17 residues. Germline trimming cut 5 bases from V and 0 bases from J; bases unmatched to any gene: 8. This CDR3 is CASSHRQGEGSGNTIYF. The CDR3 DNA is TGTGCCAGTAGTCACCGACAGGGGGAAGGCTCTGGAAACACCATATATTTT.

The rearrangement links TRBV5-6 to TRBJ1-6; tentative D call: TRBD1 (5 bases). Germline CDR1 and CDR2: SGHDT and YYEEEE. V lost 3 bases and J 4 bases, leaving 14 bases between the germline ends. The CDR3 length is 16 residues. For the CDR3, the DNA is TGTGCCAGCAGCTCTGGCGAGGGGAGGTATAATTCACCCCTCCACTTT. Protein sequence: CASSSGEGRYNSPLHF.

V usage is TRBV2 and J usage is TRBJ2-2, with TRBD1 matching over 7 bases. The J segment lost 1 base and the V segment lost 7 bases, leaving 3 bases of the junction unmatched. The CDR3 loop spans 14 amino acids. CDR1 is SNHLY, CDR2 FYNNEI, per germline. CDR3 region: CASIRDRNTGELFF. The CDR3 DNA sequence: TGTGCCAGCATCCGGGACAGGAACACCGGGGAGCTGTTTTTT.

The chain recombines TRBV28 with TRBJ2-3; the D call may be TRBD1 or TRBD2 (6 bases each). Germline lookup yields CDR1 MDHEN and CDR2 SYDVKM. The CDR3 runs to 15 residues. The ends were cut back, 7 bases at V and 3 bases at J, with 17 bases in the middle. CDR3 bases: TGTGCCAGCACCCAGGAGGGGGTAGGAACAGATACGCAGTATTTT. Amino acid sequence: CASTQEGVGTDTQYF.

This chain links TRBV4-3 with TRBJ1-2; D uncertain. The CDR3 has 17 amino acids. Germline lookup yields CDR1 LGHNA and CDR2 YSLEER. Between the trimmed V and J ends, which lost 2 bases and 2 bases, there was a span of 18 bases. CDR3: CASSQSARGPLNYGYTF. The CDR3 DNA follows: TGCGCCAGCAGCCAATCGGCGCGGGGTCCGTTGAACTATGGCTACACCTTC.

The rearrangement joins TRBV21-1 to TRBJ2-7. TRBV21-1 is recorded as a pseudogene. This CDR3 has 14 amino acids. CDR3 protein: CASSPGTLNYEQYF. In DNA, the CDR3 is TGTGCCAGCAGCCCCGGGACGCTTAACTACGAGCAGTACTTC.

This clone was detected only once. The rearrangement joins TRBV7-9 to TRBJ1-1; D not certain. The germline CDR1 and CDR2 sequences are SEHNR and FQNEAQ (reference sequence). CDR3 size: 12 residues. Deletions cut 4 bases from V and 6 bases from J, with 9 bases between. The CDR3 DNA reads as TGTGCCAGCAGCTCAACCGGGGCTGAAGCTTTCTTT. It specifies CASSSTGAEAFF.

J is TRBJ2-7 and V is TRBV21-1; the table names TRBD2, a call not compared with the DNA. TRBV21-1 is tagged as a pseudogene. This CDR3 has 22 amino acids. The CDR3 region is CASSKRFYVLTSGKIQTYEQYV. The CDR3 DNA reads as TGTGCCAGCAGCAAGCGATTCTACGTCCTGACTAGCGGGAAAATACAAACCTACGAGCAGTACGTC.

This clone is medium-sized in the sample. The J gene is TRBJ2-7, the V gene TRBV10-2, with D unclear. Trimming removed 6 bases at V and 6 bases at J, with 9 bases between. The CDR3 contains 11 residues. CDR1 is WSHSY, CDR2 SAAADI, per germline. Written as DNA, the CDR3 is TGCGCCAGCAGAAATCGGGTCGAGCAGTACGTC. This translates into CASRNRVEQYV.

There are a few counts of this clone. The chain recombines TRBV18 with TRBJ2-6; D call uncertain. The CDR3 is 13 residues long. In germline, CDR1 is KGHSH, CDR2 LQKENI. The V gene lost 6 bases and the J gene lost 3 bases, with 6 bases spanning the gap. The chain's CDR3 is CASSLDGANVLTF. CDR3 coding DNA: TGTGCCAGCTCCCTCGATGGGGCCAACGTCCTGACTTTC.

This clone was detected only once. This CDR3 reads CAWSPTLADSYNEQFF. CDR3 nucleotides: TGTGCCTGGAGTCCTACTTTAGCGGACTCCTACAATGAGCAGTTCTTC. The rearrangement links TRBV30 to TRBJ2-1; possibly TRBD2 for D (6 bases). CDR3 length: 16 residues. Germline loops: CDR1 GTSNPN, CDR2 SVGIG (reference sequence). Trimming pared 2 bases from V and 0 bases from J, leaving 14 bases between.

This clone was found a few times. The chain recombines TRBV19 with TRBJ1-2; D uncertain. Germline values: CDR1 LNHDA, CDR2 SQIVND (reference sequence). The length of the CDR3 is 16 residues. The V and J ends lost 3 bases and 6 bases respectively, with 20 bases between them. CDR3: CASSIGVVGDINGYTF. CDR3 DNA: TGTGCCAGTAGTATTGGAGTGGTGGGTGACATCAATGGCTACACCTTC.

The chain carries TRBV7-9 and TRBJ1-4; D gene uncertain. CDR1 SEHNR and CDR2 FQNEAQ come from the germline V gene (reference sequence). Between the trimmed V and J ends, which lost 3 bases and 7 bases, there was a span of 12 bases. The length of the CDR3 is 14 residues. CDR3 protein: CASSFSGRPEKLFF. As DNA, the CDR3 is TGTGCCAGCAGCTTTAGTGGCAGGCCTGAAAAACTGTTTTTT.